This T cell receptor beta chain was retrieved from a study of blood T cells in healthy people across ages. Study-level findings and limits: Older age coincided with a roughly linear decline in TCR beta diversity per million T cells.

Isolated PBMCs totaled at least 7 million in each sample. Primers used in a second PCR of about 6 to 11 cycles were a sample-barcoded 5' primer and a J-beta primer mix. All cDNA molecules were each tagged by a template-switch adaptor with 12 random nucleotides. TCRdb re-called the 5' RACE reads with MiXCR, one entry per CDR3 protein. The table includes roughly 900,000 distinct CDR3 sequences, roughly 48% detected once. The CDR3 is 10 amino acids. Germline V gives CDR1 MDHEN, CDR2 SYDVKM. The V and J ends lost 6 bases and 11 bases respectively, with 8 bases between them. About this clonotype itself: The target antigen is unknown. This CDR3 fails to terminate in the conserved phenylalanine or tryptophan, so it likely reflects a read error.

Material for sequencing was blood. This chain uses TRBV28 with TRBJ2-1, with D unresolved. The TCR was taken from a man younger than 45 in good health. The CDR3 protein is CASSESQQFL. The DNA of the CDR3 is TGTGCCAGCAGCGAAAGTCAGCAGTTCTTA.